This TCR beta chain was sequenced during a study of cytomegalovirus exposure and HLA in healthy donors. Primers included in the PCR were 60 Vbeta and 13 Jbeta primers. The repertoire was sequenced with immunoSEQ multiplex PCR; TCRdb's copy has only in-frame clones and lacks some. The sample includes almost 200,000 clones, 79% of them seen just once. Trimming took 8 bases from V and 6 from J; bases not matched to a gene: 3. The germline CDR1 and CDR2 sequences are MGHDK and SYGVNS. The CDR3 is made up of 12 amino acids. Likely unrecorded immune exposures existed in these nominally healthy donors. The TCR originated in a male donor in good health and CMV-seropositive. This rearrangement joins TRBV25-1 to TRBJ1-1; 10 bases line up with TRBD1. Sequencing used PBMCs. The CDR3 here is CASSGQGAEAFF. The CDR3 bases are TGTGCCAGCTCCGGACAGGGGGCTGAAGCTTTCTTT.